These 13 T cell receptor beta chains were all obtained from the same sample, sequenced in a study of cytomegalovirus exposure and HLA in healthy donors. PCR used 60 Vbeta primers and 13 Jbeta primers. Here immunoSEQ multiplex PCR was the method, and the copy in TCRdb shows in-frame clones only, minus some. The sample consists of fewer than 250,000 clones, roughly 81% of them appearing once. Sequenced: PBMCs. Every receptor here comes from a woman in her twenties or thirties in good health and CMV-seropositive.

In this sample, this clone turned up a few times. The chain combines TRBV11-2 with TRBJ1-1; no definite D call. From germline, CDR1 is SGHAT and CDR2 FQNNGV. V lost 0 bases and J lost 1, with 6 bases in between. CDR3 length: 14 amino acids. The CDR3 protein is CASSLEFRNTEAFF. The CDR3 nucleotides are TGTGCCAGCAGCTTAGAATTCCGGAACACTGAAGCTTTCTTT.

The chain employs TRBV6-6 and TRBJ1-1; unclear D gene. This CDR3 contains 11 residues. Between the trimmed V and J ends, which lost 10 bases and 5 bases, there was a span of 11 bases. In germline, CDR1 is MNHNY, CDR2 SVGAGI (reference sequence). CDR3 in DNA: TGTGCCACCACAGTAGGAACTGAAGCTTTCTTT. Translating gives CATTVGTEAFF.

The V gene is TRBV28, the J gene TRBJ1-1; D unclear. The CDR3 covers 11 residues. Germline values: CDR1 MDHEN, CDR2 SYDVKM. Trimming took 5 bases from V and 6 from J, leaving 7 bases between them. CDR3 bases: TGTGCCAGCAGTAGACAACCTGAAGCTTTCTTT. Residues: CASSRQPEAFF. Filled out from reference TRBV28 and TRBJ1-1, the complete variable domain reads DVKVTQSSRYLVKRTGEKVFLECVQDMDHENMFWYRQDPGLGLRLIYFSYDVKMKEKGDIPEGYSVSREKKERFSLILESASTNQTSMYLCASSRQPEAFFGQGTRLTVV.

This chain uses TRBV7-9 with TRBJ2-7, with 8 bases identical to TRBD1. V shed 4 bases and J 6 bases; nucleotides not matched to a gene: 8. The CDR3 contains 14 residues. The germline V gene has CDR1 SEHNR and CDR2 FQNEAQ (reference sequence). The CDR3 is CASSSWTGIGEQYF. The CDR3 DNA sequence: TGTGCCAGCAGCTCTTGGACAGGGATTGGCGAGCAGTACTTC. The variable domain in full, completed from reference TRBV7-9 and TRBJ2-7, reads DTGVSQNPRHKITKRGQNVTFRCDPISEHNRLYWYRQTLGQGPEFLTYFQNEAQLEKSRLLSDRFSAERPKGSFSTLEIQRTEQGDSAMYLCASSSWTGIGEQYFGPGTRLTVT.

The rearrangement joins TRBV6-6 to TRBJ1-1; D perhaps matches TRBD1 (5 bases). Trimming cost V 6 bases and J 7 bases, with 15 bases left between them. This CDR3 has 13 residues. CDR1 is MNHNY, CDR2 SVGAGI, per germline (reference sequence). The DNA of the CDR3 is TGTGCCAGCAGGCCCCCCGCGACAGATGAAGCTTTCTTT. This gives the protein CASRPPATDEAFF.

This clone was seen only a few times. CDR3 region: CASSLTTGTGVGYTF. CDR3 DNA sequence: TGTGCCAGCAGCTTAACAACCGGGACAGGGGTTGGCTACACCTTC. The rearrangement uses TRBV7-2 and TRBJ1-2; 10 positions agree with TRBD1. Trimming cost V 2 bases and J 7 bases; bases outside gene matches: 7. Germline-derived CDR1 and CDR2 are SGHTA and FQGNSA. The CDR3 totals 15 residues.

The chain employs TRBV5-1 and TRBJ1-2; TRBD1 is a possible D gene (6 bases). V lost 0 bases to trimming and J lost 8 bases, with 14 bases between them. The CDR3 runs 14 residues. Germline V gene data show CDR1 as SGHRS and CDR2 as YFSETQ. The DNA for the CDR3 is TGCGCCAGCAGCTTGGCACAGGGTCGTGAGGGCTACACCTTC. This encodes CASSLAQGREGYTF.

This chain uses TRBV14 with TRBJ2-1, with a possible D match to TRBD2 (6 bases). Germline V gives CDR1 SGHDN, CDR2 FVKESK. The length of the CDR3 is 17 residues. V was cut by 0 bases and J by 0 bases, with 12 bases left in between. In DNA form, the CDR3 reads TGTGCCAGCAGCCAAGATTTTGCGGGATACTCCTACAATGAGCAGTTCTTC. Protein: CASSQDFAGYSYNEQFF. The whole variable domain, remainder taken from reference TRBV14 and TRBJ2-1, is EAGVTQFPSHSVIEKGQTVTLRCDPISGHDNLYWYRRVMGKEIKFLLHFVKESKQDESGMPNNRFLAERTGGTYSTLKVQPAELEDSGVYFCASSQDFAGYSYNEQFFGPGTRLTVL.

J is TRBJ1-2 and V is TRBV30; 7 bases match TRBD1. Germline V gene data show CDR1 as GTSNPN and CDR2 as SVGIG (reference sequence). The CDR3 is 13 amino acids. Losses at the gene ends were 4 bases for V and 6 bases for J; bases not matched to a gene: 8. CDR3 coding DNA: TGTGCCTGGACTATCGACAGGGCGGATGGCTACACCTTC. It yields the protein CAWTIDRADGYTF.

The count of this clone is one. V and J are TRBV7-2 and TRBJ2-1; 7 nucleotides match TRBD2. V shed 5 bases, J shed 3 bases, and the junction held 13 bases outside the gene matches. Germline-derived CDR1 and CDR2 are SGHTA and FQGNSA. The CDR3 is 17 amino acids. The CDR3 loop reads CASSGEGSFGYYNEQFF. The DNA of the CDR3 is TGTGCCAGCAGCGGGGAGGGGTCCTTCGGCTACTACAATGAGCAGTTCTTC.

In its sample, this clone was seen once. The chain combines TRBV4-3 with TRBJ1-2; unclear D gene. Germline CDR1 LGHNA, CDR2 YSLEER. The CDR3 covers 14 residues. V dropped 1 base and J dropped 4 bases, with 10 bases sitting between them. The CDR3 nucleotides are TGCGCCAGCAGCCAAGCGCGCTCGAGCTATGGCTACACCTTC. This translates into CASSQARSSYGYTF.

J is TRBJ2-2 and V is TRBV29-1, with a tentative D call TRBD1 (6 bases). V gave up 3 bases and J gave up 5 bases, with 13 bases separating them. The V gene's germline CDR1 is SQVTM and CDR2 ANQGSEA. This CDR3 is 14 amino acids long. Here the CDR3 reads CSVEGRGRTGELFF. The CDR3 DNA reads TGCAGCGTTGAGGGCAGGGGTAGGACCGGGGAGCTGTTTTTT.

The chain employs TRBV5-4 and TRBJ1-2; D is unclear. V was trimmed by 0 bases and J by 7 bases, leaving 16 bases between them. The CDR3 loop spans 15 amino acids. Germline V lookup: CDR1 SGHNT, CDR2 YYREEE (reference sequence). Written as DNA, the CDR3 is TGTGCCAGCAGCTTGGAGGTCCAGACTGCTCTTGGCTACACCTTC. Amino acid sequence: CASSLEVQTALGYTF.